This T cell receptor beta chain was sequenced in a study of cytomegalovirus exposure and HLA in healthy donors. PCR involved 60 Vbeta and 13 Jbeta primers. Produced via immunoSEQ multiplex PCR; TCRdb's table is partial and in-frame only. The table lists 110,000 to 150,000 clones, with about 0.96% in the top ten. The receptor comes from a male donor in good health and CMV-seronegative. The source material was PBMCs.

DNA for the CDR3: TGTGCCAGCAGCTTAGATACCGGAGCCACCTACGAGCAGTACTTC. It translates to CASSLDTGATYEQYF. V is TRBV7-9 and J is TRBJ2-5, with no clear D. Gene TRBJ2-7 matches the end of the DNA better, so the J call may be wrong. CDR3 length: 15 residues. CDR1 and CDR2 from the germline V gene are SEHNR and FQNEAQ (reference sequence).